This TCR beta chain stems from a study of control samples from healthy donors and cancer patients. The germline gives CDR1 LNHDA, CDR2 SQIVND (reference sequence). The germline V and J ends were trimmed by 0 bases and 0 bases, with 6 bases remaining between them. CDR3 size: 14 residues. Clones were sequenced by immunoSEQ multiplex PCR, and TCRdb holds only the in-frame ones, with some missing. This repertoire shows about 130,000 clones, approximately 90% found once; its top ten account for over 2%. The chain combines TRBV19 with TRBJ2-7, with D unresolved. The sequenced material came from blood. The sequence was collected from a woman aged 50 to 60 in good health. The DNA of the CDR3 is TGTGCCAGTAGTATAGATGCCGTCTCCTACGAGCAGTACTTC. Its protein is CASSIDAVSYEQYF. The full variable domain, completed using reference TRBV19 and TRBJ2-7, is DGGITQSPKYLFRKEGQNVTLSCEQNLNHDAMYWYRQDPGQGLRLIYYSQIVNDFQKGDIAEGYSVSREKKESFPLTVTSAQKNPTAFYLCASSIDAVSYEQYFGPGTRLTVT.